What follows describes a single T cell receptor (beta chain). This sample is part of a study of cytomegalovirus exposure and HLA in healthy donors. This table comes from immunoSEQ multiplex PCR, and its TCRdb copy is limited to in-frame clones, with some not included. The repertoire includes 100,000 to 150,000 clones, 95% to 97% of them detected once, and 1.5% to 2% sits in the top ten. The sequencing input was PBMCs. The TCR was taken from a man aged 18 to 30 in good health and CMV-seronegative.

Here the CDR3 reads CAWSMTGRSGGNYGYTF. DNA of the CDR3: TGTGCCTGGAGTATGACAGGGCGATCCGGGGGTAACTATGGCTACACCTTC. The rearrangement uses TRBV30 and TRBJ1-2; 7 bases agree with TRBD1. After removal of 2 bases from V and 1 base from J, the junction contained 13 bases not matched to a gene. The CDR3 is made up of 17 amino acids. CDR1 is GTSNPN, CDR2 SVGIG, per germline (reference sequence).